This entry features one TCR beta chain sequence. The antigen remains undetermined. The sample comes from a study of OX40 agonist ivuxolimab in advanced cancers. Study overall: Every 2 weeks, patients received ivuxolimab intravenously, dosed at 0.01 to 10 mg/kg. Past anti-PD-1, anti-PD-L1 or anti-CTLA-4 therapy was accepted, and 40% had received some.

Method: immunoSEQ multiplex PCR; TCRdb's copy keeps in-frame clones and lacks some. Among approximately 37,000 clones, over 60% were seen once, and the ten largest hold around 21%. Study observations and caveats: At 0.1-3.0 mg/kg, partial responders had clonal expansion among the lowest observed.

This CDR3 has 15 amino acids. V lost 6 bases, J lost 4 bases, and 13 bases lay in between. CDR1 and CDR2 (germline): SNHLY, FYNNEI. This receptor was identified in an adult with an advanced solid tumor such as melanoma, head and neck, liver or kidney cancer. This chain links TRBV2 with TRBJ1-6; D gene ambiguous. The sample was CD4+ or CD8+ T cells sorted from blood, taken in a trial of the OX40 agonist ivuxolimab. The CDR3 is CASSPKTGYNSPLHF. CDR3 sequence (DNA): TGTGCCAGCAGCCCGAAGACGGGATATAATTCACCCCTCCACTTT.